Listed below are T cell receptor beta chains from one sample, sequenced in a study of shared clonotypes between healthy human individuals. The assay was immunoSEQ multiplex PCR, and TCRdb's table has in-frame clones only and misses some. The sample has approximately 480,000 clones; over 60% are singletons. The specimen sequenced was PBMCs. These receptors were collected from a woman aged 35 to 49 in good health. Some clones in this sample may be carry-over from other donors' samples. CDR3s include the opening cysteine and the closing phenylalanine or tryptophan. Fields, in order: J gene, V gene, D gene, clone size, CDR3 protein, CDR3 DNA. A D gene is named only where the DNA matches it firmly. The listing skips clone size in some rows; elsewhere it reads once, few, many or a size class.

J gene: TRBJ1-2; V gene: TRBV28; D gene: .; clone size: .; CDR3 protein: CASSLLSGFGGYTF; CDR3 DNA: TGTGCCAGCAGTTTACTGTCCGGGTTCGGTGGCTACACCTTC
J gene: TRBJ2-1; V gene: TRBV18; D gene: TRBD1; clone size: .; CDR3 protein: CASSPNGQGVSGEQFF; CDR3 DNA: TGTGCCAGCTCACCGAACGGACAGGGGGTATCTGGGGAGCAGTTCTTC
J gene: TRBJ2-5; V gene: TRBV6-4; D gene: TRBD2; clone size: few; CDR3 protein: CASSRLAGEMETQYF; CDR3 DNA: TGTGCCAGCAGTCGACTAGCGGGAGAGATGGAGACCCAGTACTTC
J gene: TRBJ2-7; V gene: TRBV5-4; D gene: .; clone size: .; CDR3 protein: CASSGAQTYEQYF; CDR3 DNA: TGTGCCAGCAGCGGAGCCCAGACCTACGAGCAGTACTTC
J gene: TRBJ2-1; V gene: TRBV9; D gene: TRBD2; clone size: .; CDR3 protein: CASSVELSSGPRMYNEQFF; CDR3 DNA: TGTGCCAGCAGCGTAGAGTTGTCTAGCGGGCCCCGTATGTACAATGAGCAGTTCTTC
J gene: TRBJ2-1; V gene: TRBV6-1; D gene: .; clone size: .; CDR3 protein: CASSDLAANEQFF; CDR3 DNA: TGTGCCAGCAGTGACTTAGCGGCAAATGAGCAGTTCTTC
J gene: TRBJ2-7; V gene: TRBV14; D gene: .; clone size: .; CDR3 protein: CASSPRTALSYEQYF; CDR3 DNA: TGTGCTAGCAGCCCCCGGACAGCCCTATCCTACGAGCAGTACTTC
J gene: TRBJ1-5; V gene: TRBV19; D gene: .; clone size: .; CDR3 protein: CASSIMVKGSNQPQHF; CDR3 DNA: TGTGCCAGTAGTATTATGGTGAAGGGGAGCAATCAGCCCCAGCATTTT
J gene: TRBJ2-2; V gene: TRBV25-1; D gene: TRBD2; clone size: .; CDR3 protein: CASSDQRDRNTGELFF; CDR3 DNA: TGTGCCAGCAGTGATCAGCGGGACCGAAACACCGGGGAGCTGTTTTTT
J gene: TRBJ1-2; V gene: TRBV6-1; D gene: .; clone size: .; CDR3 protein: CASSEGVYGYTF; CDR3 DNA: TGTGCCAGCAGTGAAGGGGTCTATGGCTACACCTTC
J gene: TRBJ1-2; V gene: TRBV5-1; D gene: TRBD1; clone size: few; CDR3 protein: CASSPVEGGDGYTF; CDR3 DNA: TGCGCCAGCAGCCCCGTCGAAGGGGGCGATGGCTACACCTTC
J gene: TRBJ1-1; V gene: TRBV5-1; D gene: .; clone size: .; CDR3 protein: CASSLAGGKTEAFF; CDR3 DNA: TGCGCCAGCAGCTTGGCCGGTGGGAAGACTGAAGCTTTCTTT
J gene: TRBJ1-1; V gene: TRBV15; D gene: .; clone size: once; CDR3 protein: CATSRGRRLEAFF; CDR3 DNA: TGTGCCACCAGCAGAGGACGGCGCCTAGAAGCTTTCTTT
J gene: TRBJ2-1; V gene: TRBV4-1; D gene: TRBD1; clone size: once; CDR3 protein: CASSSRGLAYNEQFF; CDR3 DNA: TGCGCCAGCAGCTCCAGGGGGCTTGCGTACAATGAGCAGTTCTTC